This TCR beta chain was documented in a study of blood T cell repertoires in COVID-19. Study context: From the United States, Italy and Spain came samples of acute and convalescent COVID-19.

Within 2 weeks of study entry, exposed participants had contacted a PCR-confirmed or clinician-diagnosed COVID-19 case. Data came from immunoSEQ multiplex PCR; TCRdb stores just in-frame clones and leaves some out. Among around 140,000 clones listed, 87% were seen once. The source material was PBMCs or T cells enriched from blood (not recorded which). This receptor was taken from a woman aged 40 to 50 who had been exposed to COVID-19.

This CDR3 reads CASSPNNSPLHF. Here the CDR3 DNA reads TGTGCCAGCTCACCCAATAATTCACCCCTCCACTTT. The chain joins TRBV18 to TRBJ1-6, with D unclear. The length of the CDR3 is 12 residues. Germline assignment: CDR1 KGHSH and CDR2 LQKENI. V lost 3 bases and J lost 5, with 2 bases in between.